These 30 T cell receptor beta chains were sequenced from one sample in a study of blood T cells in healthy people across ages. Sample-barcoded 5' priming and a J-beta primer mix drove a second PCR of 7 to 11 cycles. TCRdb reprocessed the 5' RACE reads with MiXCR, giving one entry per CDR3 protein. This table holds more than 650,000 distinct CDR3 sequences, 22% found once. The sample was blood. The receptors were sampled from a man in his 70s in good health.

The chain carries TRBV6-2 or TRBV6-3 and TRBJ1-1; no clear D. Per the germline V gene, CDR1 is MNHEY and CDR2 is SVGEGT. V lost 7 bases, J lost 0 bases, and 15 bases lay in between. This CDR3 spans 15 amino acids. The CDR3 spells CASTPGQLVNTEAFF. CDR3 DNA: TGTGCCAGCACCCCCGGTCAGCTCGTGAACACTGAAGCTTTCTTT.

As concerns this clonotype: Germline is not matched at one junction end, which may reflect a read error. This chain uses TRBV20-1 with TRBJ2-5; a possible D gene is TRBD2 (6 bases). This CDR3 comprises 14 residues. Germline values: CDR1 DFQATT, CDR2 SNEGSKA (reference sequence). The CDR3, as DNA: TGCAGTGCCTTCTTGGGGAGGCGCCAACAGACCCAGTACTTC. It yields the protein CSAFLGRRQQTQYF.

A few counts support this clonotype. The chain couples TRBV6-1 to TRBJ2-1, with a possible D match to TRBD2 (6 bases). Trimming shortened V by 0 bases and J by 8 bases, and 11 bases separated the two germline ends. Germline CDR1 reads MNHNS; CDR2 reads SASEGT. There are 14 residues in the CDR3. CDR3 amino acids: CASSEARGLDEQFF. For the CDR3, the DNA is TGTGCCAGCAGTGAAGCGCGGGGCTTGGATGAGCAGTTCTTC.

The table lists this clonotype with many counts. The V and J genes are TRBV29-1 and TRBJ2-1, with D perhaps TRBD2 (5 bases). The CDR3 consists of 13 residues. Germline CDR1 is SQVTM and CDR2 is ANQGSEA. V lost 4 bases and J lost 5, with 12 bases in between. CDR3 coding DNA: TGCAGCGTTGTTTCCGGGGTTCACAATGAGCAGTTCTTC. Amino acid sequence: CSVVSGVHNEQFF.

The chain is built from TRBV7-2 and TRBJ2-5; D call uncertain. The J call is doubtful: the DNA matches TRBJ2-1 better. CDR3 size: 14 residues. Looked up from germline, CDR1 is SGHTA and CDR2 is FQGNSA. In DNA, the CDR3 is TGTGCCAGCAGCTTCGGGCCTAACTCGGGTGAGCAGTTCTTC. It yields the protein CASSFGPNSGEQFF.

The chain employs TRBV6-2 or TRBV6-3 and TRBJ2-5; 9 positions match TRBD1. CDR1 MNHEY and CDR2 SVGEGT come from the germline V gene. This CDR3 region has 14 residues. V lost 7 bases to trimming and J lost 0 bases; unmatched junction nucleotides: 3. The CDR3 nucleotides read TGTGCCAGCAATGACAGGGGGTACCAAGAGACCCAGTACTTC. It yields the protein CASNDRGYQETQYF.

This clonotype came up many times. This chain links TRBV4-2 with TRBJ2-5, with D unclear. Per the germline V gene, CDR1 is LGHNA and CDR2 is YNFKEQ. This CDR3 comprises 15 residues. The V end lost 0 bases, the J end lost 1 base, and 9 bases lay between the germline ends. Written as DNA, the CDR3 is TGTGCCAGCAGCCAAGATGGAAATCGCCAAGAGACCCAGTACTTC. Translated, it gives CASSQDGNRQETQYF.

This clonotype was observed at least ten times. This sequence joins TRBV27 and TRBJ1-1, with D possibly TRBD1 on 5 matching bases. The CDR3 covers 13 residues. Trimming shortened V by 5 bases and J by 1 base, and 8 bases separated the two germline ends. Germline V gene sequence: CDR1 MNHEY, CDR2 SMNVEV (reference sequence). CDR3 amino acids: CASSGAGNTEAFF. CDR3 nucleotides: TGTGCCAGCAGTGGGGCGGGGAACACTGAAGCTTTCTTT.

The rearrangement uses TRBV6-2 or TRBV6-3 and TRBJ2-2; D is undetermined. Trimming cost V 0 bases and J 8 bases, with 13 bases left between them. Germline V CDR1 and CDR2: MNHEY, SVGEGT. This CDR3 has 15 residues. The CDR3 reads CASSYSIEIEGELFF. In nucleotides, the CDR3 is TGTGCCAGCAGTTACTCGATTGAGATTGAGGGGGAGCTGTTTTTT.

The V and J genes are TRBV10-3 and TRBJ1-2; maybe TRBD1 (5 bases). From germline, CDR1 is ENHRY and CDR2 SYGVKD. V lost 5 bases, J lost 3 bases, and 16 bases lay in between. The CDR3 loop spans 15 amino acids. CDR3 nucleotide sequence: TGTGCCATCAGTCCCTCAGCCAGGGTGGACTATGGCTACACCTTC. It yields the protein CAISPSARVDYGYTF.

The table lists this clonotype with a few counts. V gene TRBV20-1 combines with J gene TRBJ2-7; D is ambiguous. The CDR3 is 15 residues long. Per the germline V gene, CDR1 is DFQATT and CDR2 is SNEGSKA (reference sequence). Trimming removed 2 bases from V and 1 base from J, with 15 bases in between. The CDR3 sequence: CSARPPLTGSYEQYF. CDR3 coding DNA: TGCAGTGCTAGACCGCCACTAACGGGTTCCTACGAGCAGTACTTC.

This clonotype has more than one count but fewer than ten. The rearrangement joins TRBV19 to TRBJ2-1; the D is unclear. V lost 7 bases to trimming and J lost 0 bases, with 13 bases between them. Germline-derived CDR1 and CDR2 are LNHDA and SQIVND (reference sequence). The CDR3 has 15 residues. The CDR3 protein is CASTLSLVSYNEQFF. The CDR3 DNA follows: TGTGCCAGTACCCTCTCCTTGGTCTCCTACAATGAGCAGTTCTTC.

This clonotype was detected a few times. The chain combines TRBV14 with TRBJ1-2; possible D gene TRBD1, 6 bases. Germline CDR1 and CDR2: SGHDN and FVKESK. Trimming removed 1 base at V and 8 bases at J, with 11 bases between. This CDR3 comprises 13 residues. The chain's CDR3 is CASSQVWGQGYTF. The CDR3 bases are TGTGCCAGCAGCCAAGTATGGGGGCAAGGCTACACCTTC.

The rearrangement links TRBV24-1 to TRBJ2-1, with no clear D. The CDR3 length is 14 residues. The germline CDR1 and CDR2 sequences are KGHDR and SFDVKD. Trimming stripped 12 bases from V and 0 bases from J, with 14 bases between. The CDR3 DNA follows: TGTGCCTCGCAAGGCGCGAGCTCCTACAATGAGCAGTTCTTC. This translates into CASQGASSYNEQFF.

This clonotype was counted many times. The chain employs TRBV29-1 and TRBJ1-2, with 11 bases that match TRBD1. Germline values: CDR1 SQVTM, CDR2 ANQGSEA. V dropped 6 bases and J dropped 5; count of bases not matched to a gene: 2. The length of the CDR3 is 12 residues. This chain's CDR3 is CSVGQGAYGYTF. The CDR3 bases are TGCAGCGTCGGACAGGGGGCGTATGGCTACACCTTC.

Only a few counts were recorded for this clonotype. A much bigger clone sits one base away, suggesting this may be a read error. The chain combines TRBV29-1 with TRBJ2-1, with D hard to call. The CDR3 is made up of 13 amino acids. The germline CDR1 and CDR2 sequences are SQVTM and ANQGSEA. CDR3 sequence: CSVLDTTYDEQFF. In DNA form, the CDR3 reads TGCAGCGTTCTCGACACAACCTACGATGAGCAGTTCTTC.

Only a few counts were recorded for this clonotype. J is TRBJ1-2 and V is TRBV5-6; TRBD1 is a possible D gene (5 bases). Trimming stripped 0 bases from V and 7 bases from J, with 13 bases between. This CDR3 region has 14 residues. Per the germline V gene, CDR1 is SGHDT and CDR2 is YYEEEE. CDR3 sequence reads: CASSLATGPPGYTF. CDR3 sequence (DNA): TGTGCCAGCAGCTTGGCAACAGGCCCACCTGGCTACACCTTC.

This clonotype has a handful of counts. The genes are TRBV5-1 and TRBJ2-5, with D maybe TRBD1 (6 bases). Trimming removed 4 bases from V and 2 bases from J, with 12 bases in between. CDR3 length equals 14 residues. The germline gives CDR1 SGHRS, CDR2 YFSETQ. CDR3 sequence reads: CASSPGTQQETQYF. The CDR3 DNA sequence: TGCGCCAGCAGCCCTGGGACACAGCAAGAGACCCAGTACTTC.

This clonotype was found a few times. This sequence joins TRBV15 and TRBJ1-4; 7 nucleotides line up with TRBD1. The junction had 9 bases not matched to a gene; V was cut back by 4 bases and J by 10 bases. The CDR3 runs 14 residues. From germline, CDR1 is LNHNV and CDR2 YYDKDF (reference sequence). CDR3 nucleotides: TGTGCCACCAGCAACAGGGGATCTCTGGGAAAACTGTTTTTT. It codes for CATSNRGSLGKLFF.

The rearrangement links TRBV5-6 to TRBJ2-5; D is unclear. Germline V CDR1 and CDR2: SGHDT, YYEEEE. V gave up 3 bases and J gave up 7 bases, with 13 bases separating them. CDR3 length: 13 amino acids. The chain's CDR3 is CASSSEIHGTQYF. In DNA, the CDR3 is TGTGCCAGCAGCTCTGAGATTCATGGGACCCAGTACTTC.

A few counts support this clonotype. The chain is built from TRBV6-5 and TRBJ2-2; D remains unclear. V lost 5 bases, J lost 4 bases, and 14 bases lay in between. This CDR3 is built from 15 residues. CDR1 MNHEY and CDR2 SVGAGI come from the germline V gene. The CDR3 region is CASSQSKARTGELFF. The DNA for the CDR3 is TGTGCCAGCAGTCAATCTAAAGCGCGCACCGGGGAGCTGTTTTTT.

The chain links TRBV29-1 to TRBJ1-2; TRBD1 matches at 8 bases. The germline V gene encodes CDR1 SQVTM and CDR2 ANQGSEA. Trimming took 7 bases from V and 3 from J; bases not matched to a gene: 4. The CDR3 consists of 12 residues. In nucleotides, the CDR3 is TGCAGCGCGGAGGACAGGGACTATGGCTACACCTTC. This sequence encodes CSAEDRDYGYTF.

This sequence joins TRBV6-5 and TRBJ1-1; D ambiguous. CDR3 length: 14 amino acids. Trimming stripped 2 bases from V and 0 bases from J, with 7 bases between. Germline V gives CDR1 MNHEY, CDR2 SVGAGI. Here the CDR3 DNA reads TGTGCCAGCAGTTACGTCAAGATGAACACTGAAGCTTTCTTT. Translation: CASSYVKMNTEAFF.

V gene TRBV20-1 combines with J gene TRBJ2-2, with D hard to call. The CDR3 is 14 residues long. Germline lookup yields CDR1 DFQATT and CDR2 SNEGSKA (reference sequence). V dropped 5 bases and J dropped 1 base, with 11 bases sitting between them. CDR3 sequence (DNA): TGCAGTGCTCCCCTAACGCGGAACACCGGGGAGCTGTTTTTT. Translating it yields CSAPLTRNTGELFF.

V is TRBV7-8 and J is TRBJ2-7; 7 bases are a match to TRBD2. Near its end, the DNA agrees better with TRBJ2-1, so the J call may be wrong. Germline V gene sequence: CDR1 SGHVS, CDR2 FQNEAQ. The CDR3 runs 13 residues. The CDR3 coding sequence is TGTGTCAGTACCCAGCGGGGCGACAATGAGCAGTTCTTC. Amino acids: CVSTQRGDNEQFF.

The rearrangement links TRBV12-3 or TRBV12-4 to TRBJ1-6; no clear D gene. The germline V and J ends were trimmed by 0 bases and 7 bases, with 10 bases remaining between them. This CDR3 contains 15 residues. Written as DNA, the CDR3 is TGTGCCAGCAGTTTAGCTCCCGGTGGGAATTCACCCCTCCACTTT. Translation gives CASSLAPGGNSPLHF.

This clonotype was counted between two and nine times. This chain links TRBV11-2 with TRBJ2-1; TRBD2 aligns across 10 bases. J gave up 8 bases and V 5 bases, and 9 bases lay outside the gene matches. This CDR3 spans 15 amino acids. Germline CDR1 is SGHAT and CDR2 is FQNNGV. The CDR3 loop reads CASSRLLAGDDEQFF. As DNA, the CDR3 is TGTGCCAGCAGCCGACTTCTAGCGGGAGATGATGAGCAGTTCTTC. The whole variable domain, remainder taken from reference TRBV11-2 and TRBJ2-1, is EAGVAQSPRYKIIEKRQSVAFWCNPISGHATLYWYQQILGQGPKLLIQFQNNGVVDDSQLPKDRFSAERLKGVDSTLKIQPAKLEDSAVYLCASSRLLAGDDEQFFGPGTRLTVL.

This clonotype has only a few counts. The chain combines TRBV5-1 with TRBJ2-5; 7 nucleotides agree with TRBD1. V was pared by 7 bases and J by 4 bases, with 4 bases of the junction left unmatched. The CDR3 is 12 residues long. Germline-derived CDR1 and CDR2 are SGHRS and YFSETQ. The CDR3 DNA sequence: TGCGCCAGCGGTGGGACAGTAGAGACCCAGTACTTC. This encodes CASGGTVETQYF. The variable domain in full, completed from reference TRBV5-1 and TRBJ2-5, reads KAGVTQTPRYLIKTRGQQVTLSCSPISGHRSVSWYQQTPGQGLQFLFEYFSETQRNKGNFPGRFSGRQFSNSRSEMNVSTLELGDSALYLCASGGTVETQYFGPGTRLLVL.

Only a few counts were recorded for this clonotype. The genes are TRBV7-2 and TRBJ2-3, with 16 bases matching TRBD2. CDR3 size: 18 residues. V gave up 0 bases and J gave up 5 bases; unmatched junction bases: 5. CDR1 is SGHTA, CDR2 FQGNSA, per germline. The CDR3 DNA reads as TGTGCCAGCAGCTTAGCAGGGACTAGCGGGAGGGTTGGAGATACGCAGTATTTT. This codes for CASSLAGTSGRVGDTQYF.

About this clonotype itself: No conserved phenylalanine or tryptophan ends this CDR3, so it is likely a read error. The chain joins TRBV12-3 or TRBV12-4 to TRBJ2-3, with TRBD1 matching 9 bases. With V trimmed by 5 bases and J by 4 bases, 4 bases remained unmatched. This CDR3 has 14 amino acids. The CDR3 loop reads CASSVRQGADTQYS. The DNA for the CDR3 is TGTGCCAGCAGTGTTAGACAGGGGGCAGATACGCAGTATTCT.